One sample yielded the 27 T cell receptor beta chains listed below, sequenced in a study of shared clonotypes between healthy human individuals. It was CD45RO-negative cells, positively selected for CCR7, that made up naive CD8 cells, with terminally differentiated effector memory CD45RA+ cells excluded. Using immunoSEQ multiplex PCR, the repertoire was profiled, and TCRdb retains in-frame clones only, with some absent. This sample carries hundreds of thousands of clones, roughly 98% of them seen once, and the ten largest clones take 0.3%. Sequences were obtained from naive CD8+ T cells sorted from blood. All receptors come from a man aged 25 to 40 in good health.

The rearrangement uses TRBV6-1 and TRBJ1-2; 11 bases match TRBD1. Trimming at V came to 7 bases and at J to 3 bases, leaving 4 bases not matched to a gene. The CDR3 length is 14 residues. Germline V gene sequence: CDR1 MNHNS, CDR2 SASEGT. CDR3 residues: CASTSGQGDYGYTF. The CDR3 nucleotides are TGTGCCAGCACCTCGGGACAGGGGGACTATGGCTACACCTTC.

The genes are TRBV15 and TRBJ2-7; TRBD1 agrees at 7 bases. CDR1 is LNHNV, CDR2 YYDKDF, per germline (reference sequence). Trimming took 0 bases from V and 4 from J; bases not matched to a gene: 18. The CDR3 sequence is 19 residues long. The CDR3, as DNA: TGTGCCACCAGCAGAGATCGCCGGTCGGCTACAGGGGAGAAGTACGAGCAGTACTTC. This sequence encodes CATSRDRRSATGEKYEQYF.

The rearrangement links TRBV25-1 to TRBJ1-1; no definite D call. Between the trimmed V and J ends, which lost 6 bases and 9 bases, there was a span of 11 bases. Germline lookup yields CDR1 MGHDK and CDR2 SYGVNS. CDR3 length equals 11 residues. The CDR3 sequence: CASSLAVKAFF. In DNA, the CDR3 is TGTGCCAGCAGCTTGGCCGTTAAAGCTTTCTTT.

The rearrangement uses TRBV9 and TRBJ2-1; a weak D match, TRBD2 (6 bases). Germline assignment: CDR1 SGDLS and CDR2 YYNGEE. CDR3 length: 17 amino acids. V lost 4 bases, J lost 4 bases, and 21 bases lay in between. CDR3 sequence (DNA): TGTGCCAGCAGCCCACTCGGGGGAACGGGCCCTTACAATGAGCAGTTCTTC. Its translation: CASSPLGGTGPYNEQFF.

Regarding this clone: The sample carries other DNA sequences with the same CDR3. The genes are TRBV27 and TRBJ1-2; D uncertain. CDR1 MNHEY and CDR2 SMNVEV come from the germline V gene (reference sequence). Deletions cut 2 bases from V and 1 base from J, with 8 bases between. CDR3 length: 14 amino acids. The CDR3, as DNA: TGTGCCAGCAGTTTAAGCGGCGGTAACTATGGCTACACCTTC. Translated, it gives CASSLSGGNYGYTF.

The V gene is TRBV28, the J gene TRBJ2-7; D unresolved. The CDR3 runs to 14 residues. Germline V gene lookup returns CDR1 MDHEN and CDR2 SYDVKM. V shed 5 bases and J shed 0 bases, with 11 bases lying between them. DNA for the CDR3: TGTGCCAGCAGTAGGATAGGGTACTCCTACGAGCAGTACTTC. Its protein is CASSRIGYSYEQYF.

Of note for this clone: Additional DNA sequences in this sample encode the identical CDR3. The chain carries TRBV11-2 and TRBJ2-7; TRBD2 matches 8 bases. The germline V gene encodes CDR1 SGHAT and CDR2 FQNNGV. J was trimmed by 2 bases and V by 3 bases; bases with no gene match: 6. The CDR3 loop spans 15 amino acids. In nucleotides, the CDR3 is TGTGCCAGCAGCTTCGGGGCGGGAGGAGCCTACGAGCAGTACTTC. It yields the protein CASSFGAGGAYEQYF. The entire variable domain, with the rest obtained from reference TRBV11-2 and TRBJ2-7, is as follows: EAGVAQSPRYKIIEKRQSVAFWCNPISGHATLYWYQQILGQGPKLLIQFQNNGVVDDSQLPKDRFSAERLKGVDSTLKIQPAKLEDSAVYLCASSFGAGGAYEQYFGPGTRLTVT.

V gene TRBV27 combines with J gene TRBJ1-4, with TRBD1 matching over 9 bases. With V trimmed by 5 bases and J by 7 bases, 5 bases remained unmatched. The CDR3 consists of 14 residues. Germline CDR1 reads MNHEY; CDR2 reads SMNVEV (reference sequence). CDR3 DNA: TGTGCCAGCAGTCTCCTGGGACAGGGTGAAAAACTGTTTTTT. Translating it yields CASSLLGQGEKLFF.

The rearrangement links TRBV6-6 to TRBJ2-7, with a possible D match to TRBD2 (6 bases). The CDR3 covers 15 residues. Trimming removed 2 bases at V and 3 bases at J, with 14 bases between. Germline V gene data show CDR1 as MNHNY and CDR2 as SVGAGI (reference sequence). CDR3 region: CASSYGAGGHYEQYF. CDR3 nucleotide sequence: TGTGCCAGCAGTTACGGGGCAGGAGGGCACTACGAGCAGTACTTC.

The genes are TRBV2 and TRBJ2-1, with D hard to call. Germline assignment: CDR1 SNHLY and CDR2 FYNNEI. CDR3 length: 15 residues. Trimming cost V 6 bases and J 0 bases, with 12 bases left between them. This chain's CDR3 is CASSLHRPSYNEQFF. CDR3 nucleotides: TGTGCCAGCAGCCTCCATAGGCCCTCCTACAATGAGCAGTTCTTC.

The J gene is TRBJ1-2, the V gene TRBV9; D gene unclear. The CDR3 spans 11 residues. Trimming stripped 4 bases from V and 2 bases from J, with 3 bases between. The germline V gene has CDR1 SGDLS and CDR2 YYNGEE. In DNA, the CDR3 is TGTGCCAGCAGCTCAAACTATGGCTACACCTTC. Translating it yields CASSSNYGYTF.

V and J are TRBV12-5 and TRBJ1-2; the D is unclear. The CDR3 sequence is 14 residues long. CDR1 and CDR2 (germline): LGHNT, FRNRAP. Trimming removed 3 bases at V and 7 bases at J, with 15 bases between. Written as DNA, the CDR3 is TGTGCTAGTGGTTTATCCCCAGTCCCTGGTGGCTACACCTTC. The encoded protein is CASGLSPVPGGYTF.

The rearrangement links TRBV6-5 to TRBJ1-1; no definite D call. Germline values: CDR1 MNHEY, CDR2 SVGAGI. The ends were cut back, 0 bases at V and 7 bases at J, with 6 bases in the middle. The CDR3 has 12 amino acids. The CDR3 is CASSYSNGEAFF. CDR3 DNA: TGTGCCAGCAGTTACTCGAATGGTGAAGCTTTCTTT.

The CDR3 DNA follows: TGTGCCAGCAGCACTACAGGGGAGGGGTGGATGAACACTGAAGCTTTCTTT. This sequence encodes CASSTTGEGWMNTEAFF. V and J are TRBV5-4 and TRBJ1-1; 7 bases map to TRBD1. The CDR3 spans 17 residues. The germline V gene has CDR1 SGHNT and CDR2 YYREEE (reference sequence). Trimming took 4 bases from V and 0 from J; bases not matched to a gene: 12.

The chain joins TRBV9 to TRBJ2-1; 9 nucleotides match TRBD2. V lost 0 bases and J lost 8; bases outside the gene matches: 6. Germline V gives CDR1 SGDLS, CDR2 YYNGEE. This CDR3 region has 15 residues. The chain's CDR3 is CASSVEGGRAHEQFF. DNA of the CDR3: TGTGCCAGCAGCGTAGAGGGCGGGAGGGCCCATGAGCAGTTCTTC.

This clone was observed a single time. V gene TRBV29-1 combines with J gene TRBJ2-7; 8 nucleotides match TRBD1. Per germline, CDR1 SQVTM and CDR2 ANQGSEA. Losses at the gene ends were 4 bases for V and 3 bases for J; bases not matched to a gene: 8. The CDR3 extends over 14 amino acids. The CDR3 DNA reads TGCAGCGTTGCAGTGGGCGGACAGGGCTACGAGCAGTACTTC. Translation gives CSVAVGGQGYEQYF.

The chain joins TRBV27 to TRBJ1-2; 8 nucleotides match TRBD1. The CDR3 totals 16 residues. The germline V gene encodes CDR1 MNHEY and CDR2 SMNVEV (reference sequence). Trimming at V came to 5 bases and at J to 2 bases, leaving 10 bases not matched to a gene. In DNA, the CDR3 is TGTGCCAGCAGTACCGCCCAGGGGGCGCAGAACTATGGCTACACCTTC. Translating gives CASSTAQGAQNYGYTF.

This clone was picked up one time. This chain connects TRBV27 to TRBJ2-3, with 8 bases matching TRBD2. CDR3 size: 17 residues. CDR1 is MNHEY, CDR2 SMNVEV, per germline (reference sequence). V was clipped by 2 bases and J by 3 bases; unmatched bases: 10. The CDR3 is CASSLAGLGRATDTQYF. The CDR3 DNA sequence: TGTGCCAGCAGTTTAGCGGGTCTCGGGAGGGCTACAGATACGCAGTATTTT.

The chain combines TRBV11-2 with TRBJ1-1; TRBD1 agrees at 11 bases. Unmatched junction bases numbered 6, after V lost 5 bases and J lost 4 bases. Germline assignment: CDR1 SGHAT and CDR2 FQNNGV. The CDR3 runs to 15 residues. CDR3 amino acids: CASSLRDRGGTEAFF. CDR3 DNA: TGTGCCAGCAGCCTCCGGGACAGGGGGGGCACTGAAGCTTTCTTT. Using reference TRBV11-2 and TRBJ1-1 for the parts outside the CDR3, the full variable domain is EAGVAQSPRYKIIEKRQSVAFWCNPISGHATLYWYQQILGQGPKLLIQFQNNGVVDDSQLPKDRFSAERLKGVDSTLKIQPAKLEDSAVYLCASSLRDRGGTEAFFGQGTRLTVV.

The chain recombines TRBV9 with TRBJ2-1; D gene unclear. V lost 3 bases to trimming and J lost 0 bases, with 10 bases between them. CDR3 length equals 15 residues. Germline values: CDR1 SGDLS, CDR2 YYNGEE. CDR3 sequence: CASSEDGSSYNEQFF. DNA of the CDR3: TGTGCCAGCAGCGAGGACGGCAGCTCCTACAATGAGCAGTTCTTC.

The chain couples TRBV7-6 to TRBJ2-2; no clear D. Trimming left V 8 bases short and J 6 bases short, with 16 bases between. The CDR3 is made up of 14 amino acids. CDR1 and CDR2 from the germline V gene are SGHVS and FNYEAQ. In DNA, the CDR3 is TGTGCCAGCTCTCCCGACCTCCCCCCCGGGGAGCTGTTTTTT. Its protein product is CASSPDLPPGELFF.

The chain carries TRBV20-1 and TRBJ1-1; no clear D gene. V was pared by 7 bases and J by 8 bases, with 8 bases between. In germline, CDR1 is DFQATT, CDR2 SNEGSKA (reference sequence). CDR3 length: 9 amino acids. The CDR3 loop reads CSGGSEAFF. CDR3 nucleotides: TGCAGTGGCGGTAGCGAAGCTTTCTTT.

This clone has just one count. The CDR3 DNA follows: TGTGCCAGCAGCTTAGCGCATTTGAACACTGAAGCTTTCTTT. This codes for CASSLAHLNTEAFF. This chain links TRBV7-2 with TRBJ1-1; no clear D. CDR1 is SGHTA and CDR2 is FQGNSA in the germline V gene. V lost 0 bases and J 0 bases, leaving 5 bases between the germline ends. CDR3 length: 14 amino acids.

This sequence joins TRBV10-3 and TRBJ2-7, with TRBD2 matching 13 bases. The trim removed 8 bases at V and 7 bases at J, leaving 8 bases unmatched. The CDR3 totals 14 residues. The germline V gene encodes CDR1 ENHRY and CDR2 SYGVKD. Here the CDR3 DNA reads TGTGCCATCCAGGGGACTAGCGGGACGGGTGAGCAGTACTTC. Translated: CAIQGTSGTGEQYF.

The V call is TRBV4-1, the J call TRBJ1-1; TRBD1 might be the D (5 bases). Germline lookup yields CDR1 MGHRA and CDR2 YSYEKL. The CDR3 loop spans 16 amino acids. Trimming took 4 bases from V and 0 from J, leaving 15 bases between them. The CDR3, as DNA: TGCGCCAGCAGCCTCCGGGACGGAACTTTGAACACTGAAGCTTTCTTT. Encoded protein: CASSLRDGTLNTEAFF.

The J gene is TRBJ2-3, the V gene TRBV6-5; the D is unclear. V was trimmed by 5 bases and J by 2 bases, leaving 8 bases between them. The CDR3 extends over 13 amino acids. Germline V gives CDR1 MNHEY, CDR2 SVGAGI. DNA for the CDR3: TGTGCCAGCAGTCTCAAAAACACAGATACGCAGTATTTT. Protein sequence: CASSLKNTDTQYF.

The gene calls are TRBV15 and TRBJ2-7; D gene uncertain. The V end was cut by 1 base, the J end by 4 bases, with 8 bases between. Germline CDR1 LNHNV, CDR2 YYDKDF (reference sequence). The CDR3 is 13 amino acids. The CDR3 sequence: CATSRVRAYEQYF. CDR3 in DNA: TGTGCCACCAGCAGAGTTCGGGCTTACGAGCAGTACTTC.